Each of the 7 T cell receptor beta chains below was sequenced from the same sample in a study of patients and donors after allogeneic stem cell transplantation. TCRdb re-called the RT-PCR reads through MiXCR, storing one row per CDR3 protein. The sample consists of about 230,000 distinct CDR3 sequences, roughly 15% of them appearing once. The sequenced material came from blood, either unsorted or a sorted T cell fraction (not recorded which). The origin of the receptors is a human donor who was either an allogeneic HSCT recipient or a stem cell or donor lymphocyte infusion donor (not recorded which). It is not recorded whose cells these are; they may come from a transplant donor.

Comment on this clonotype: Possible read error: a much larger clone is one base away. J is TRBJ2-3 and V is TRBV11-2; 8 positions match TRBD2. CDR3 size: 15 residues. V was pared by 3 bases and J by 0 bases, with 2 bases of the junction left unmatched. The germline gives CDR1 SGHAT, CDR2 FQNNGV. The CDR3 is CASSLGLGSTDTQYF. The CDR3 DNA follows: TGTGCCAGCAGCTTGGGACTAGGCAGCACAGATACGCAGTATTTT.

Only a few counts were recorded for this clonotype. The chain combines TRBV10-2 with TRBJ1-2; TRBD1 matches 10 bases. V lost 9 bases and J lost 6; bases outside the gene matches: 7. This CDR3 spans 13 amino acids. The germline CDR1 and CDR2 sequences are WSHSY and SAAADI. The CDR3 protein is CASRTGGENGYTF. DNA for the CDR3: TGCGCCAGTAGGACAGGGGGGGAGAATGGCTACACCTTC.

At least ten counts were recorded for this clonotype. The CDR3 sequence is CASSPRVVEGYTF. CDR3 coding DNA: TGTGCCAGCAGTCCCAGGGTAGTAGAGGGCTACACCTTC. The chain joins TRBV12-3 or TRBV12-4 to TRBJ1-2, with a tentative D call TRBD1 (5 bases). The CDR3 has 13 amino acids. The V end was cut by 5 bases, the J end by 8 bases, with 15 bases between.

The chain is built from TRBV27 and TRBJ2-3; D gene unclear. V lost 0 bases, J lost 1 base, and 14 bases lay in between. The CDR3 is 17 amino acids. The germline gives CDR1 MNHEY, CDR2 SMNVEV (reference sequence). The CDR3 DNA follows: TGTGCCAGCAGTTTATCCTCCCCCCCGGTGGGCACAGATACGCAGTATTTT. It translates to CASSLSSPPVGTDTQYF.

The J gene is TRBJ2-5, the V gene TRBV9, with D perhaps TRBD1 (5 bases). Per germline, CDR1 SGDLS and CDR2 YYNGEE. V was clipped by 0 bases and J by 5 bases, with 14 bases between them. This CDR3 spans 15 amino acids. The CDR3 here is CASSVGHQGLETQYF. As DNA, the CDR3 is TGTGCCAGCAGCGTAGGTCATCAGGGTTTGGAGACCCAGTACTTC.

This clonotype has more than one count but fewer than ten. One junction end disagrees with the germline gene, perhaps due to a read error. The CDR3 sequence: CAISEGSYEQYF. For the CDR3, the DNA is TGTGCCATCAGTGAGGGGTCCTACGAACAGTACTTC. The chain recombines TRBV10-3 with TRBJ2-7; no clear D. The germline V gene has CDR1 ENHRY and CDR2 SYGVKD. CDR3 length: 12 amino acids.

This clonotype was found many times. This chain links TRBV20-1 with TRBJ2-7, with TRBD2 matching 8 bases. Germline-derived CDR1 and CDR2 are DFQATT and SNEGSKA (reference sequence). The CDR3 totals 12 residues. With 6 bases clipped from V and 7 bases from J, the junction kept 8 bases outside the gene matches. In DNA form, the CDR3 reads TGCAGTGCCAGGAGCGGGAGAGGTGAGCAGTACTTC. It specifies CSARSGRGEQYF.